The 17 T cell receptor beta chains below were found in one sample sequenced in a study of beta chain features in type 1 diabetes. Study findings and constraints: When Type 1 diabetes patients were examined, their TCRB CDR3s proved moderately but significantly shorter in all four CD4+ subsets.

The investigators reverse transcribed all of the isolated RNA, so they sequenced expressed TCRB transcripts. Method: immunoSEQ multiplex PCR; TCRdb's copy keeps in-frame clones and lacks some. The table records about 660,000 clones, around an eighth of them present only once. Which antigens these TCRs recognize remains unknown. What was sequenced was naive CD4+ T cells from blood. All receptors come from a man aged 18 to 30 with type 1 diabetes.

The rearrangement joins TRBV23-1 to TRBJ2-7; D ambiguous. TRBV23-1 is assigned to the ORF class and has an uncertain function. This CDR3 is 15 amino acids long. V was pared by 4 bases and J by 7 bases, with 20 bases between. As DNA, the CDR3 is TGCGCCAGCAGTCCCCATGATTCTCCGGTAGTGGAGCAGTACTTC. Translation gives CASSPHDSPVVEQYF.

The chain couples TRBV5-1 to TRBJ2-5; possibly TRBD1 for D (5 bases). V was trimmed by 5 bases and J by 3 bases, leaving 14 bases between them. The length of the CDR3 is 14 residues. The germline CDR1 and CDR2 sequences are SGHRS and YFSETQ. Here the CDR3 reads CASSMGQVEETQYF. The CDR3 coding sequence is TGCGCCAGCAGTATGGGGCAGGTCGAAGAGACCCAGTACTTC.

This clone was seen just once. This chain joins TRBV30 and TRBJ2-3, with D unresolved. Trimming took off 6 bases at V and 6 bases at J, with 16 bases between the two ends. Germline CDR1 GTSNPN, CDR2 SVGIG (reference sequence). The CDR3 contains 13 residues. The CDR3 sequence: CACSPRLGDTQYF. CDR3 coding DNA: TGTGCCTGCTCGCCCCGGCTGGGGGATACGCAGTATTTT.

This clone turned up a few times. This rearrangement joins TRBV30 to TRBJ2-5; D is possibly TRBD2 (5 bases). The CDR3 consists of 13 residues. The V end lost 1 base, the J end lost 9 bases, and 15 bases lay between the germline ends. The germline V gene has CDR1 GTSNPN and CDR2 SVGIG (reference sequence). DNA of the CDR3: TGTGCCTGGAGTGATCGGGATTCGACGGCCCAGTACTTC. This sequence encodes CAWSDRDSTAQYF. The variable domain in full, completed from reference TRBV30 and TRBJ2-5, reads SQTIHQWPATLVQPVGSPLSLECTVEGTSNPNLYWYRQAAGRGLQLLFYSVGIGQISSEVPQNLSASRPQDRQFILSSKKLLLSDSGFYLCAWSDRDSTAQYFGPGTRLLVL.

This clone appeared a few times. This chain links TRBV7-8 with TRBJ2-5; possibly TRBD2 for D (6 bases). Germline lookup yields CDR1 SGHVS and CDR2 FQNEAQ. The CDR3 is 15 residues long. V was cut by 0 bases and J by 5 bases, with 13 bases left in between. The CDR3 nucleotides are TGTGCCAGCAGCTTAGCTTTTGGAGGGCAGGAGACCCAGTACTTC. Protein product: CASSLAFGGQETQYF. Full variable domain (remainder filled in from reference TRBV7-8 and TRBJ2-5): GAGVSQSPRYKVAKRGQDVALRCDPISGHVSLFWYQQALGQGPEFLTYFQNEAQLDKSGLPSDRFFAERPEGSVSTLKIQRTQQEDSAVYLCASSLAFGGQETQYFGPGTRLLVL.

This chain joins TRBV29-1 and TRBJ1-3; D gene ambiguous. The CDR3 extends over 14 amino acids. From germline, CDR1 is SQVTM and CDR2 ANQGSEA. Trimming left V 4 bases short and J 4 bases short, with 14 bases between. As DNA, the CDR3 is TGCAGCGTTGTCCGGACTCAAGAGGGAAACACCATATATTTT. Translation: CSVVRTQEGNTIYF.

A few counts support this clone. The chain joins TRBV2 to TRBJ1-4, with 7 bases aligning to TRBD1. The germline V gene has CDR1 SNHLY and CDR2 FYNNEI. This CDR3 has 13 amino acids. The J segment lost 8 bases and the V segment lost 8 bases, leaving 8 bases of the junction unmatched. CDR3 coding DNA: TGTGCCAGCCAACCGGGACAGAGGGAAAAACTGTTTTTT. Protein sequence: CASQPGQREKLFF.

This clone appeared a few times. Other DNA sequences in the same sample also yield this CDR3. The J gene is TRBJ2-3, the V gene TRBV30, with D uncertain. CDR1 and CDR2 (germline): GTSNPN, SVGIG (reference sequence). There are 13 residues in the CDR3. V was pared by 1 base and J by 0 bases, with 5 bases between. The CDR3 region is CAWSGSSTDTQYF. The CDR3 DNA is TGTGCCTGGAGTGGTAGCAGCACAGATACGCAGTATTTT. Combining the CDR3 with reference TRBV30 and TRBJ2-3 gives the whole variable domain SQTIHQWPATLVQPVGSPLSLECTVEGTSNPNLYWYRQAAGRGLQLLFYSVGIGQISSEVPQNLSASRPQDRQFILSSKKLLLSDSGFYLCAWSGSSTDTQYFGPGTRLTVL.

The chain links TRBV2 to TRBJ2-5; perhaps D is TRBD1 or TRBD2 (5 bases each). Germline values: CDR1 SNHLY, CDR2 FYNNEI. Trimming stripped 6 bases from V and 5 bases from J, with 10 bases between. The CDR3 extends over 12 amino acids. CDR3 DNA sequence: TGTGCCAGCAGCCGGGACCGGGAGACCCAGTACTTC. This sequence encodes CASSRDRETQYF. Full variable domain (outside the CDR3, taken from reference TRBV2 and TRBJ2-5): EPEVTQTPSHQVTQMGQEVILRCVPISNHLYFYWYRQILGQKVEFLVSFYNNEISEKSEIFDDQFSVERPDGSNFTLKIRSTKLEDSAMYFCASSRDRETQYFGPGTRLLVL.

The chain combines TRBV18 with TRBJ1-2, with TRBD1 matching 9 bases. The germline V gene encodes CDR1 KGHSH and CDR2 LQKENI. The CDR3 consists of 13 residues. After removal of 2 bases from V and 9 bases from J, the junction contained 4 bases not matched to a gene. CDR3 DNA sequence: TGTGCCAGCTCACCAAGGACAGGGGATAGCTACACCTTC. This sequence encodes CASSPRTGDSYTF.

This clone was recorded only once. The chain carries TRBV7-9 and TRBJ2-3; TRBD1 might be the D (5 bases). Germline V gene lookup returns CDR1 SEHNR and CDR2 FQNEAQ (reference sequence). CDR3 length: 14 residues. V gave up 2 bases and J gave up 4 bases, with 10 bases separating them. The CDR3 reads CASSLQGWADTQYF. The CDR3 nucleotides read TGTGCCAGCAGCTTACAGGGCTGGGCAGATACGCAGTATTTT.

The V gene is TRBV6-6, the J gene TRBJ2-5, with D perhaps given as TRBD1 or TRBD2 (5 bases each). Germline V lookup: CDR1 MNHNY, CDR2 SVGAGI (reference sequence). The CDR3 has 13 residues. V lost 5 bases and J 5 bases, leaving 12 bases between the germline ends. The DNA of the CDR3 is TGTGCCAGCAGTCCCGGGGCCCGGGAGACCCAGTACTTC. This sequence encodes CASSPGARETQYF.

This clone was counted a few times. The CDR3 DNA reads TGCAGCGTTGACGCCAGGGCGAGGACTGAAGCTTTCTTT. The encoded protein is CSVDARARTEAFF. J is TRBJ1-1 and V is TRBV29-1; possibly TRBD1 for D (5 bases). In germline, CDR1 is SQVTM, CDR2 ANQGSEA. The CDR3 sequence is 13 residues long. V was clipped by 3 bases and J by 5 bases, with 13 bases between them.

The sample holds a few counts of this clone. CDR3 nucleotides: TGTGCCAGCAGCCAAGATGAGGGAACGGATGGCTACACCTTC. Protein sequence: CASSQDEGTDGYTF. The V gene is TRBV4-2, the J gene TRBJ1-2; D uncertain. The CDR3 sequence is 14 residues long. The germline CDR1 and CDR2 sequences are LGHNA and YNFKEQ. V was trimmed by 0 bases and J by 6 bases, leaving 11 bases between them.

The chain couples TRBV2 to TRBJ1-4; tentative D call: TRBD1 (5 bases). Trimming shortened V by 5 bases and J by 11 bases, and 12 bases separated the two germline ends. The CDR3 has 12 residues. The V gene's germline CDR1 is SNHLY and CDR2 FYNNEI. The DNA for the CDR3 is TGTGCCAGCAGTCTCAGGGAGGAGAAACTGTTTTTT. Amino acid sequence: CASSLREEKLFF.

This chain uses TRBV15 with TRBJ1-2; D possibly corresponds to TRBD1 (5 bases). This CDR3 has 17 residues. Trimming left V 3 bases short and J 4 bases short, with 21 bases between. Germline V gene sequence: CDR1 LNHNV, CDR2 YYDKDF (reference sequence). CDR3 DNA sequence: TGTGCCACCAGCAGGTCGAATTCCGGGGCCGAACTCTATGGCTACACCTTC. Translated, it gives CATSRSNSGAELYGYTF.

V gene TRBV7-2 combines with J gene TRBJ2-7; tentatively, D is TRBD2 (5 bases). This CDR3 has 13 residues. In germline, CDR1 is SGHTA, CDR2 FQGNSA. Deletions cut 6 bases from V and 2 bases from J, with 11 bases between. The CDR3 bases are TGTGCCAGCAGTTGGACTCAAACCTACGAGCAGTACTTC. Protein sequence: CASSWTQTYEQYF.